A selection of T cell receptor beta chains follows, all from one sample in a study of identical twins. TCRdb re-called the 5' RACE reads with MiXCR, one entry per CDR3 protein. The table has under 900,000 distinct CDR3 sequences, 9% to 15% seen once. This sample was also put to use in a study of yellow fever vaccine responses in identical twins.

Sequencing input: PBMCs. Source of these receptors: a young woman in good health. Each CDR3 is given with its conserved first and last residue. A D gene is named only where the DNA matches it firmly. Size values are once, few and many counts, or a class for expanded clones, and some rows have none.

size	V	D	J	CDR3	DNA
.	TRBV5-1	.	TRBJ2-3	CASSKGLITDTQYF	TGCGCCAGCAGCAAGGGACTTATTACAGATACGCAGTATTTT
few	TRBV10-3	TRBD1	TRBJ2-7	CAISAGQGIWEQYF	TGTGCCATCAGTGCTGGACAGGGAATCTGGGAGCAGTACTTC
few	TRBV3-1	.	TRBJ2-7	CASSQAEGIYEQYF	TGTGCCAGCAGCCAAGCGGAGGGGATCTACGAGCAGTACTTC
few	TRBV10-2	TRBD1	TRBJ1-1	CASEDTGGNTEAFF	TGCGCCAGCGAAGACACAGGGGGTAACACTGAAGCTTTCTTT
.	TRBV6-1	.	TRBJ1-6	CASRSYNSPLHF	TGTGCCAGCCGGTCGTATAATTCACCCCTCCACTTT
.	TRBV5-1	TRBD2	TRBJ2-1	CASSLAPLTSGSYNEQFF	TGCGCCAGCAGCTTGGCTCCCCTGACTAGCGGGAGCTACAATGAGCAGTTCTTC
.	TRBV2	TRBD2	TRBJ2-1	CASSVERGYNEQFF	TGTGCCAGCAGTGTCGAGCGGGGGTACAATGAGCAGTTCTTC
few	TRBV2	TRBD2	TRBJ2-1	CASSEGLAGASEQFF	TGTGCCAGCAGTGAAGGGCTAGCGGGAGCCTCTGAGCAGTTCTTC
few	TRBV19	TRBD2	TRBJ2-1	CASSVSGSRSYNEQFF	TGTGCCAGTAGTGTAAGCGGGAGTCGCTCCTACAATGAGCAGTTCTTC
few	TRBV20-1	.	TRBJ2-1	CSARKLAGNEQFF	TGCAGTGCTAGAAAGCTAGCAGGCAATGAGCAGTTCTTC
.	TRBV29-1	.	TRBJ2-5	CSVEGLRAQYF	TGCAGCGTTGAAGGCCTCCGGGCCCAGTACTTC
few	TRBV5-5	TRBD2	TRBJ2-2	CASSSSTSGTSPGELFF	TGTGCCAGCAGCTCATCAACTAGCGGGACTTCTCCCGGGGAGCTGTTTTTT
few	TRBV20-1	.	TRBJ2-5	CSARGGTEGYETQYF	TGCAGTGCTAGGGGGGGGACAGAGGGTTACGAGACCCAGTACTTC
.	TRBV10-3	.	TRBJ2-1	CAISLAGRGGNEQFF	TGTGCCATCAGCTTGGCGGGGCGTGGGGGCAATGAGCAGTTCTTC
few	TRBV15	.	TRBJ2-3	CATSRDGRNTDTQYF	TGTGCCACCAGCAGAGATGGTAGGAACACAGATACGCAGTATTTT
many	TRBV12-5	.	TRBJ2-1	CASGRGGADHTNEQFF	TGTGCTAGTGGCCGGGGCGGGGCCGATCACACCAATGAGCAGTTCTTC
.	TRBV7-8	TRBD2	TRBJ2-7	CASSLERSGGSYEQYF	TGTGCCAGCAGCTTAGAGAGGAGCGGGGGATCCTACGAGCAGTACTTC
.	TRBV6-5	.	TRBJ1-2	CASSYSKGVRDYGYTF	TGTGCCAGCAGTTACTCGAAGGGGGTGAGGGACTATGGCTACACCTTC
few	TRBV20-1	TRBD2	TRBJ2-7	CSASGRNYEQYF	TGCAGTGCTAGCGGGAGGAACTACGAGCAGTACTTC
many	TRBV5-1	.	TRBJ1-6	CASSPAGLLDSPLHF	TGCGCCAGCAGCCCGGCAGGGTTGTTGGATTCACCCCTCCACTTT
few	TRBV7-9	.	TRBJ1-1	CASSLAGPTGTNTEAFF	TGTGCCAGCAGCTTAGCGGGCCCTACAGGGACGAACACTGAAGCTTTCTTT
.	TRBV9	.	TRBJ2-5	CASSVGDPRSQTQYF	TGTGCCAGCAGCGTAGGGGACCCGAGGTCCCAGACCCAGTACTTC
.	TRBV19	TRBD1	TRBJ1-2	CASRQLGQDYGYTF	TGTGCCAGTAGACAACTTGGACAGGACTATGGCTACACCTTC
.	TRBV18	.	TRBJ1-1	CASSRYGGMNTEAFF	TGTGCCAGCTCACGGTATGGGGGAATGAACACTGAAGCTTTCTTT
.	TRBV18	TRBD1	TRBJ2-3	CASSPDRVDTQYF	TGTGCCAGCTCACCGGACAGGGTAGATACGCAGTATTTT
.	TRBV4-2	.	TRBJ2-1	CASSQGNSENEQFF	TGTGCCAGCAGCCAAGGTAATAGCGAAAATGAGCAGTTCTTC
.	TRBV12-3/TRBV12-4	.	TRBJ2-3	CASLWEFQRDTQYF	TGTGCCAGCTTGTGGGAGTTTCAGAGGGATACGCAGTATTTT
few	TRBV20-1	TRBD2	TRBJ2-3	CSADSLAGDGDTQYF	TGCAGTGCGGACTCTCTAGCGGGGGATGGGGATACGCAGTATTTT
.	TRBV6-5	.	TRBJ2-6	CASSYASGTGANVLTF	TGTGCCAGCAGTTACGCCTCAGGCACTGGGGCCAACGTCCTGACTTTC
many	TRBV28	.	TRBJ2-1	CASTFEALPYNEQFF	TGTGCCAGCACCTTTGAGGCTCTACCCTACAATGAGCAGTTCTTC
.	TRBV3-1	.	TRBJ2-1	CASSQGQEYNEQFF	TGTGCCAGCAGCCAAGGGCAGGAATACAATGAGCAGTTCTTC